A selection of T cell receptor beta chains follows, all from one sample in a study of blood T cells in healthy people across ages. TCRdb used MiXCR to reprocess the 5' RACE reads, holding one entry per CDR3 protein. The sample has roughly 1,300,000 distinct CDR3 sequences, 55% to 75% seen once. Sequenced material: blood. The receptors were gathered from a man between 18 and 29 years old in good health. CDR3s include the opening cysteine and the closing phenylalanine or tryptophan. D genes are given only for firm matches. Size values are once, few and many counts, or a class for expanded clones, and some rows have none.

abundance	v_gene	j_gene	d_gene	CDR3aa	CDR3nt
-	TRBV30	TRBJ2-2	TRBD2	CAWRRVASGRINTGELFF	TGTGCCTGGAGAAGAGTAGCTAGCGGGAGAATCAACACCGGGGAGCTGTTTTTT
-	TRBV6-4	TRBJ2-1	-	CASSKTRGEREQFF	TGTGCCAGCAGCAAAACCAGGGGAGAACGGGAGCAGTTCTTC
-	TRBV4-3	TRBJ2-1	-	CASSHGNYDEQFF	TGCGCCAGCAGCCATGGCAATTACGATGAGCAGTTCTTC
-	TRBV6-6	TRBJ1-5	-	CASSSPVASGGQPQHF	TGTGCCAGCAGTTCCCCCGTGGCGTCCGGGGGGCAGCCCCAGCATTTT
-	TRBV7-9	TRBJ2-1	TRBD1	CASSPRDRPRETQFF	TGTGCCAGCAGCCCACGGGACAGGCCCCGGGAGACCCAGTTCTTC
few	TRBV28	TRBJ2-7	-	CASSSQGSAIEQYF	TGTGCCAGCAGTTCACAGGGTTCGGCTATCGAGCAGTACTTC
-	TRBV10-2	TRBJ1-2	TRBD1	CASSADPRDSLYGYTF	TGCGCCAGCAGTGCGGATCCCCGGGACAGCCTCTATGGCTACACCTTC
few	TRBV13	TRBJ2-7	-	CASSPPDRMEEQYF	TGTGCCAGCAGCCCCCCGGATAGGATGGAAGAGCAGTACTTC
-	TRBV20-1	TRBJ1-4	TRBD1	CSAIGSYQGANEKLFF	TGCAGTGCTATCGGATCATACCAGGGGGCGAATGAAAAACTGTTTTTT
-	TRBV20-1	TRBJ1-2	TRBD1	CSAMDRGYGYTF	TGCAGTGCCATGGACAGGGGCTATGGCTACACCTTC
-	TRBV12-3/TRBV12-4	TRBJ2-1	-	CASSRLEEAGKQFF	TGTGCCAGCAGCCGACTAGAGGAGGCTGGGAAGCAGTTCTTC
-	TRBV6-1	TRBJ1-1	-	CASSEAPQTGNTEAFF	TGTGCCAGCAGTGAAGCCCCCCAGACAGGAAACACTGAAGCTTTCTTT
-	TRBV28	TRBJ2-7	TRBD1	CASSPSRDSLRYEQYF	TGTGCCAGCAGTCCCTCCCGGGACAGCCTTCGGTACGAGCAGTACTTC
-	TRBV5-1	TRBJ2-7	TRBD2	CASFNGLASEQYF	TGCGCCAGCTTCAACGGACTAGCGAGCGAGCAGTACTTC
-	TRBV14	TRBJ2-1	-	CASSQQLSWGRYNEQFF	TGTGCCAGCAGCCAACAGCTTTCGTGGGGAAGGTACAATGAGCAGTTCTTC
-	TRBV7-9	TRBJ1-6	-	CASTTGTRNSPLHF	TGTGCCAGCACCACCGGGACAAGAAATTCACCCCTCCACTTT
once	TRBV3-1	TRBJ2-1	-	CASSQEDEPPRAFF	TGTGCCAGCAGCCAAGAGGACGAGCCCCCCAGGGCGTTCTTC
few	TRBV24-1	TRBJ2-5	TRBD1	CATNRGSGETQYF	TGTGCCACCAACAGGGGCTCTGGAGAGACCCAGTACTTC
-	TRBV20-1	TRBJ1-1	TRBD1	CSARDSRGSYTEAFF	TGCAGTGCTAGAGATTCCAGGGGGTCGTACACTGAAGCTTTCTTT
-	TRBV3-1	TRBJ1-1	-	CASSFMDTANTEAFF	TGTGCCAGCAGCTTTATGGATACAGCGAACACTGAAGCTTTCTTT
-	TRBV6-5	TRBJ2-5	-	CASSQPGPVGETQYF	TGTGCCAGCAGTCAACCGGGACCGGTGGGGGAGACCCAGTACTTC
-	TRBV29-1	TRBJ2-7	-	CSVWDTIFYEQYF	TGCAGCGTCTGGGACACCATCTTCTACGAGCAGTACTTC
-	TRBV5-1	TRBJ2-1	TRBD2	CASSLMASGNNEQFF	TGCGCCAGCAGCTTGATGGCTAGCGGAAACAATGAGCAGTTCTTC
-	TRBV9	TRBJ2-1	-	CASSVGTDWVGQFF	TGCGCCAGCAGCGTAGGAACAGACTGGGTCGGGCAGTTCTTC
once	TRBV15	TRBJ2-7	-	CATSRGGQVGAYEQYF	TGTGCCACCAGCAGAGGCGGACAAGTTGGGGCCTACGAGCAGTACTTC
-	TRBV20-1	TRBJ2-5	-	CSASYQRGRTVQETQYF	TGCAGTGCCTCCTATCAAAGAGGGAGAACGGTGCAAGAGACCCAGTACTTC
-	TRBV7-2	TRBJ2-1	-	CASSSYLRQAWYNEQFF	TGTGCCAGCAGCTCCTACTTACGACAGGCGTGGTACAATGAGCAGTTCTTC